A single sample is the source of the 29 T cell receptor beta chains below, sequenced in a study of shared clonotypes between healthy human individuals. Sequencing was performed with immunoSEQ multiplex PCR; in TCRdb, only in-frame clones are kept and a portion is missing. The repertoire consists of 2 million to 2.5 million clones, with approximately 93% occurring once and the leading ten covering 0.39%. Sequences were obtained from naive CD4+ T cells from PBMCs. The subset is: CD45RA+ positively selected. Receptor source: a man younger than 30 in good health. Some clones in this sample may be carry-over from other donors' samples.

Here the CDR3 DNA reads TGTGCCAGCAGTTATGACATCTACTACAATGAGCAGTTCTTC. Translation gives CASSYDIYYNEQFF. V usage is TRBV5-6 and J usage is TRBJ2-1; D remains unclear. CDR1 and CDR2 from the germline V gene are SGHDT and YYEEEE. Trimming left V 5 bases short and J 3 bases short, with 12 bases between. This CDR3 region has 14 residues.

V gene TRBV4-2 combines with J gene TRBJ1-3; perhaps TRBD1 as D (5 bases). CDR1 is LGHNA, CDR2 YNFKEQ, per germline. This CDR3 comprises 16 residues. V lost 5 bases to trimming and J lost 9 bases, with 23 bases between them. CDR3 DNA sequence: TGTGCCAGCAGCGCTCCTTCGGGGGTGCCTAGTGGCACCATATATTTT. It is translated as CASSAPSGVPSGTIYF.

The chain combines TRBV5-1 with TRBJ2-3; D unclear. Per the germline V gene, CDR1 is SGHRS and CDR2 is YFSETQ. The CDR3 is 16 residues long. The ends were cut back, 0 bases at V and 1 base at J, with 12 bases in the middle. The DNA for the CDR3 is TGCGCCAGCAGCTTGGCCGGCCATTCGGGCACAGATACGCAGTATTTT. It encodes CASSLAGHSGTDTQYF.

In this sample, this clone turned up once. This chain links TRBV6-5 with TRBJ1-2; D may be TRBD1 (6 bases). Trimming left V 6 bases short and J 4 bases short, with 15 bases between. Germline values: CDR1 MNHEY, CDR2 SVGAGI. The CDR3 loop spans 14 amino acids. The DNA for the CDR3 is TGTGCCAGCAGCGAGACAGGTCTACCCTATGGCTACACCTTC. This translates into CASSETGLPYGYTF.

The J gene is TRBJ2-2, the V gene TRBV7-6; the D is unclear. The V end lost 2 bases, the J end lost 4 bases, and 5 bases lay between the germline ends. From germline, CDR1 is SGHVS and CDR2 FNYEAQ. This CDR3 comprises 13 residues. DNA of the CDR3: TGTGCCAGCAGCTTAATGCTCACCGGGGAGCTGTTTTTT. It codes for CASSLMLTGELFF.

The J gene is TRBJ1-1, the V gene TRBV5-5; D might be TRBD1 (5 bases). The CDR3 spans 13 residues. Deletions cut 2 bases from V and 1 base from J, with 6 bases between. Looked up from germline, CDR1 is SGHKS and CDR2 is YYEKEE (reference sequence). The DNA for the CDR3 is TGTGCCAGCAGCTTTGGGACGAACACTGAAGCTTTCTTT. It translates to CASSFGTNTEAFF.

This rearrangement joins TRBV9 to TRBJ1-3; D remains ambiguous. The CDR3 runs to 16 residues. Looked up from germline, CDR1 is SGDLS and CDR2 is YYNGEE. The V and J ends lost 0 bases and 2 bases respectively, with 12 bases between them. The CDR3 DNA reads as TGTGCCAGCAGCGTAGGAGGGTTCAACACTGGAAACACCATATATTTT. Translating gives CASSVGGFNTGNTIYF.

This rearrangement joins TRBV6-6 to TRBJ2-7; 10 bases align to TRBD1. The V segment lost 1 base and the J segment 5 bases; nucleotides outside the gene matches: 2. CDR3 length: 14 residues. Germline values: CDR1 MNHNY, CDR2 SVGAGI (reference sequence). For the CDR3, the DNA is TGTGCCAGCAGTTACTGGGACAGGGGACACGAGCAGTACTTC. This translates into CASSYWDRGHEQYF.

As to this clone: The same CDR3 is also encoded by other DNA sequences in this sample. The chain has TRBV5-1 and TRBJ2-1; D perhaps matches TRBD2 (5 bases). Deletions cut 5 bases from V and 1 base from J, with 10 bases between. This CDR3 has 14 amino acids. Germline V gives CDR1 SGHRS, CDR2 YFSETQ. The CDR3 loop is CASSLSGSYNEQFF. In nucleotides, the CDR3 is TGCGCCAGCAGTTTAAGCGGTTCCTACAATGAGCAGTTCTTC.

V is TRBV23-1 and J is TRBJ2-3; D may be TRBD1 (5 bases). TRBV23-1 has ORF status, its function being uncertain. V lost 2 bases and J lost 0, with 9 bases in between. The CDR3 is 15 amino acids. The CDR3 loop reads CASSQRAGSTDTQYF. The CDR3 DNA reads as TGCGCCAGCAGTCAAAGGGCAGGGAGCACAGATACGCAGTATTTT.

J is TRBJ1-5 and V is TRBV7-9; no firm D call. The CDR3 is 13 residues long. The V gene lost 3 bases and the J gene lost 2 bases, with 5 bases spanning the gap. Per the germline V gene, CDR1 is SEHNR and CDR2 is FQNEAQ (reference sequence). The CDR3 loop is CASSFHGNQPQHF. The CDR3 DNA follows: TGTGCCAGCAGCTTCCATGGCAATCAGCCCCAGCATTTT.

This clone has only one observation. The CDR3, as DNA: TGTGCCTGGAGTTACTCAGGGGGCGGCTATGGCTACACCTTC. It translates to CAWSYSGGGYGYTF. This chain uses TRBV30 with TRBJ1-2; 8 bases agree with TRBD1. The CDR3 extends over 14 amino acids. Trimming removed 2 bases from V and 4 bases from J; junction bases left unmatched: 6. CDR1 and CDR2 from the germline V gene are GTSNPN and SVGIG (reference sequence).

This chain's CDR3 is CASSQKPQGNEQFF. The CDR3 coding sequence is TGCGCCAGCAGCCAAAAGCCACAGGGGAATGAGCAGTTCTTC. The chain recombines TRBV4-1 with TRBJ2-1; 7 bases are shared with TRBD1. The CDR3 extends over 14 amino acids. Trimming at V came to 2 bases and at J to 7 bases, leaving 5 bases not matched to a gene. From germline, CDR1 is MGHRA and CDR2 YSYEKL.

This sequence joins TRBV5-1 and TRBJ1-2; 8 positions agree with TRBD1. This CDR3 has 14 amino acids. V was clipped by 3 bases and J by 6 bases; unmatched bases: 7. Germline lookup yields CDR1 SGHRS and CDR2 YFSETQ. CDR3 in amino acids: CASSWSTGDNGYTF. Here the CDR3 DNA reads TGCGCCAGCAGCTGGTCGACAGGGGATAATGGCTACACCTTC.

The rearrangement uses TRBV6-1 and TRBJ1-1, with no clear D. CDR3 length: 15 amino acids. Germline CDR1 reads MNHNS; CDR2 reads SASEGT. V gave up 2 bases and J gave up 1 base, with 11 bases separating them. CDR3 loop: CASSEKSSGNTEAFF. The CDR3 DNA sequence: TGTGCCAGCAGTGAAAAGTCCTCAGGGAACACTGAAGCTTTCTTT.

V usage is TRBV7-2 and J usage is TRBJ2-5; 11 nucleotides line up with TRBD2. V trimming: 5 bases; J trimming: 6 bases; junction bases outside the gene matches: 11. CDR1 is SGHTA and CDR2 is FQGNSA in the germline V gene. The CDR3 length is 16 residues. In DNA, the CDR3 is TGTGCCAGCAGCGAGGAATCTACTAGCGGGAGACAGACCCAGTACTTC. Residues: CASSEESTSGRQTQYF.

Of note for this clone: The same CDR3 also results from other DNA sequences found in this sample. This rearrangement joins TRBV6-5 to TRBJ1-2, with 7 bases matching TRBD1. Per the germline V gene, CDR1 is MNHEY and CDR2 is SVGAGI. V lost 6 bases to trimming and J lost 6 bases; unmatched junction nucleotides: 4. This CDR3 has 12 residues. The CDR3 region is CASSRTGDGYTF. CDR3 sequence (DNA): TGTGCCAGCAGCCGAACAGGGGATGGCTACACCTTC.

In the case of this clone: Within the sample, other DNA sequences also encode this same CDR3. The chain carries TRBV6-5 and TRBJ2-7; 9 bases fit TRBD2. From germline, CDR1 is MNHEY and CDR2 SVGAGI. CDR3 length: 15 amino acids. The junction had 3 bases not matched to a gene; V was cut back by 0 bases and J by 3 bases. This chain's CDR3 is CASSYSTAGGYEQYF. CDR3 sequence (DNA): TGTGCCAGCAGTTACTCGACAGCGGGAGGCTACGAGCAGTACTTC.

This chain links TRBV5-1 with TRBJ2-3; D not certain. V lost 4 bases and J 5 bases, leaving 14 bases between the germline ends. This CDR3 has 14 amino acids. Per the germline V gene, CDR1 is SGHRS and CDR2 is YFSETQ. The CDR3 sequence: CASSPVGSVDTQYF. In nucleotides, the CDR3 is TGCGCCAGCAGCCCCGTCGGAAGTGTAGATACGCAGTATTTT. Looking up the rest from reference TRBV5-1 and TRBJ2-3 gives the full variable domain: KAGVTQTPRYLIKTRGQQVTLSCSPISGHRSVSWYQQTPGQGLQFLFEYFSETQRNKGNFPGRFSGRQFSNSRSEMNVSTLELGDSALYLCASSPVGSVDTQYFGPGTRLTVL.

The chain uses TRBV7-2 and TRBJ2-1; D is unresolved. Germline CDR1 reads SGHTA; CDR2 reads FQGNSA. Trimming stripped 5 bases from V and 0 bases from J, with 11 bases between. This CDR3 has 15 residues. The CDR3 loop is CASSKEVSSYNEQFF. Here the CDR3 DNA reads TGTGCCAGCAGCAAAGAAGTAAGCTCCTACAATGAGCAGTTCTTC.

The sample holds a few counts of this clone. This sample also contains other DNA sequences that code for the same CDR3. CDR3 nucleotide sequence: TGTGCCAGCTCACCGGGGACGGCTAACACTGAAGCTTTCTTT. Translating it yields CASSPGTANTEAFF. This rearrangement joins TRBV18 to TRBJ1-1, with D perhaps TRBD1 (5 bases). V was shortened by 3 bases and J by 2 bases, with 10 bases between the two germline ends. The germline CDR1 and CDR2 sequences are KGHSH and LQKENI. There are 14 residues in the CDR3. The complete variable domain, with remaining parts taken from reference TRBV18 and TRBJ1-1, reads NAGVMQNPRHLVRRRGQEARLRCSPMKGHSHVYWYRQLPEEGLKFMVYLQKENIIDESGMPKERFSAEFPKEGPSILRIQQVVRGDSAAYFCASSPGTANTEAFFGQGTRLTVV.

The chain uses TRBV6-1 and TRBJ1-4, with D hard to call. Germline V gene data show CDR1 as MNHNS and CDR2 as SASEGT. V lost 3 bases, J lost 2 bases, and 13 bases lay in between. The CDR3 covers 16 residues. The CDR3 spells CASSEVSTVTNEKLFF. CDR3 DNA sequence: TGTGCCAGCAGTGAGGTATCGACGGTTACTAATGAAAAACTGTTTTTT.

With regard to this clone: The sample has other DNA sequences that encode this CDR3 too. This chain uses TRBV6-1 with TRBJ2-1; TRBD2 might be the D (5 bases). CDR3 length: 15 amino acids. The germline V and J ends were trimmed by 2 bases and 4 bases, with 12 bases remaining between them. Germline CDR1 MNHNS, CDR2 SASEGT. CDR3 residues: CASSELAGRYNEQFF. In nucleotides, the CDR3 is TGTGCCAGCAGTGAACTAGCTGGACGGTACAATGAGCAGTTCTTC.

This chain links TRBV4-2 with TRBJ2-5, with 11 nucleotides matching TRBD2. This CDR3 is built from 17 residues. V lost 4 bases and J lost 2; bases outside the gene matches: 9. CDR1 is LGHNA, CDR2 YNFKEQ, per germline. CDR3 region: CASSRSGLADLQETQYF. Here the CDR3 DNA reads TGTGCCAGCAGCCGGTCGGGACTAGCGGACCTACAAGAGACCCAGTACTTC.

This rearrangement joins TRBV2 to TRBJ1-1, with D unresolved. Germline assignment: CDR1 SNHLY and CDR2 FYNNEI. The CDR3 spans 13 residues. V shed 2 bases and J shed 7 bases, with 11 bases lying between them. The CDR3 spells CASSEFMLSEAFF. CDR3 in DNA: TGTGCCAGCAGTGAATTCATGTTAAGTGAAGCTTTCTTT.

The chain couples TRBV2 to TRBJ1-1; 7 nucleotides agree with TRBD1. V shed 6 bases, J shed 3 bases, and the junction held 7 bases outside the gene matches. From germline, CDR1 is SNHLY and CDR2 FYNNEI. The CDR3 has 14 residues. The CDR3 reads CASRMDRTDTEAFF. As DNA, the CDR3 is TGTGCCAGCAGGATGGACAGGACGGACACTGAAGCTTTCTTT. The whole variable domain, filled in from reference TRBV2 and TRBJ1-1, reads EPEVTQTPSHQVTQMGQEVILRCVPISNHLYFYWYRQILGQKVEFLVSFYNNEISEKSEIFDDQFSVERPDGSNFTLKIRSTKLEDSAMYFCASRMDRTDTEAFFGQGTRLTVV.

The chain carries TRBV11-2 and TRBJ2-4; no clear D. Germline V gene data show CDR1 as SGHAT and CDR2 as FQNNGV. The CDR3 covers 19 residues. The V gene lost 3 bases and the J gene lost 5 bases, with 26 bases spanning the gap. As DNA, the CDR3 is TGTGCCAGCAGCTTCCAATCCGTCTTCTGGGGTCCCAGTCAAAACATTCAGTACTTC. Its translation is CASSFQSVFWGPSQNIQYF.

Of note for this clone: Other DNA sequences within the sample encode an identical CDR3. CDR3 sequence reads: CASSPQGSGNTIYF. Written as DNA, the CDR3 is TGTGCCAGCAGCCCACAGGGTTCTGGAAACACCATATATTTT. The J gene is TRBJ1-3, the V gene TRBV7-9; tentative D call: TRBD1 (6 bases). The CDR3 is 14 residues long. From germline, CDR1 is SEHNR and CDR2 FQNEAQ (reference sequence). Between the trimmed V and J ends, which lost 5 bases and 1 base, there was a span of 9 bases.

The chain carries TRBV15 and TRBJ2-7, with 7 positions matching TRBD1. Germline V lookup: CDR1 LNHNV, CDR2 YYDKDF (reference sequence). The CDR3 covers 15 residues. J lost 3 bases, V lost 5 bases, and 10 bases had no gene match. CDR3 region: CATSLSRGSLYEQYF. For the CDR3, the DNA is TGTGCCACCAGCCTTAGCAGGGGGTCTCTCTACGAGCAGTACTTC.